These 31 T cell receptor beta chains were sequenced from one sample in a study of a mutant IDH1 vaccine in newly diagnosed glioma. Stated time point: week 35, safety follow-up. Vaccination comprised doses that each held 300 ug of mutant IDH1 20-mer peptide, plus topical imiquimod. Profiling relied on immunoSEQ multiplex PCR, and the TCRdb table lists in-frame clones only, not all of them. The data hold tens of thousands of clones, with more than 70% observed a single time. These receptors are not linked to any known antigen. Source: PBMCs, taken from a glioma patient whose treatment included an IDH1 peptide vaccine. These receptors originate from a man aged 18 to 30 with glioma.

V is TRBV18 and J is TRBJ1-5; the D gene is possibly TRBD1 (6 bases). The CDR3 length is 16 residues. Trimming removed 3 bases at V and 7 bases at J, with 19 bases between. The germline CDR1 and CDR2 sequences are KGHSH and LQKENI. For the CDR3, the DNA is TGTGCCAGCTCACCGTACGGGGACAATCTCGGGCAGCCCCAGCATTTT. Protein product: CASSPYGDNLGQPQHF.

This clone was found a few times. This rearrangement joins TRBV30 to TRBJ1-1; TRBD1 might be the D (5 bases). V was shortened by 3 bases and J by 5 bases, with 10 bases between the two germline ends. CDR1 is GTSNPN and CDR2 is SVGIG in the germline V gene (reference sequence). The CDR3 extends over 12 amino acids. The CDR3 DNA reads as TGTGCCTGGAGGTGGGGCGCGACTGAAGCTTTCTTT. This codes for CAWRWGATEAFF. Supplemented by reference TRBV30 and TRBJ1-1, the full variable domain reads SQTIHQWPATLVQPVGSPLSLECTVEGTSNPNLYWYRQAAGRGLQLLFYSVGIGQISSEVPQNLSASRPQDRQFILSSKKLLLSDSGFYLCAWRWGATEAFFGQGTRLTVV.

The CDR3 is CASSLAPSSSQNIQYF. The CDR3 nucleotides are TGTGCCAGCAGCTTGGCCCCCAGCAGTAGTCAAAACATTCAGTACTTC. The gene calls are TRBV5-6 and TRBJ2-4; D is undetermined. Trimming took off 0 bases at V and 5 bases at J, with 15 bases between the two ends. Per germline, CDR1 SGHDT and CDR2 YYEEEE. The CDR3 loop spans 16 amino acids. The variable domain in full, completed from reference TRBV5-6 and TRBJ2-4, reads DAGVTQSPTHLIKTRGQQVTLRCSPKSGHDTVSWYQQALGQGPQFIFQYYEEEERQRGNFPDRFSGHQFPNYSSELNVNALLLGDSALYLCASSLAPSSSQNIQYFGAGTRLSVL.

The chain couples TRBV7-2 to TRBJ2-7; weak D call: TRBD2 (7 bases). Germline CDR1 is SGHTA and CDR2 is FQGNSA. The V and J ends lost 2 bases and 0 bases respectively, with 14 bases between them. The CDR3 is 16 amino acids. The DNA of the CDR3 is TGTGCCAGCAGCTTAAGGGGGGGGGTGAGCTCCTACGAGCAGTACTTC. Encoded protein: CASSLRGGVSSYEQYF.

CDR3 coding DNA: TGCGCCAGCAGCCAAGATATTTCGGTCGGACAGGGCTATGGCTACACCTTC. It encodes CASSQDISVGQGYGYTF. This rearrangement joins TRBV4-3 to TRBJ1-2; TRBD1 agrees at 8 bases. The CDR3 is 17 amino acids. Germline CDR1 and CDR2: LGHNA and YSLEER. With 0 bases clipped from V and 4 bases from J, the junction kept 10 bases outside the gene matches.

This clone was observed a handful of times. The chain carries TRBV13 and TRBJ1-1; the D gene is possibly TRBD1 (6 bases). The CDR3 consists of 12 residues. Trimming took 1 base from V and 9 from J, leaving 9 bases between them. Per germline, CDR1 PRHDT and CDR2 FYEKMQ (reference sequence). The CDR3 reads CASSLAGAKAFF. Written as DNA, the CDR3 is TGTGCCAGCAGCTTAGCAGGGGCAAAAGCTTTCTTT.

This chain connects TRBV29-1 to TRBJ1-1; D remains unclear. This CDR3 contains 14 residues. Germline V gene lookup returns CDR1 SQVTM and CDR2 ANQGSEA. The germline V and J ends were trimmed by 6 bases and 0 bases, with 14 bases remaining between them. The CDR3 protein is CSVLRGGVNTEAFF. DNA of the CDR3: TGCAGCGTGCTCCGGGGTGGGGTGAACACTGAAGCTTTCTTT.

The rearrangement links TRBV5-1 to TRBJ1-6; TRBD1 agrees at 9 bases. V shed 5 bases and J 5 bases; nucleotides not matched to a gene: 11. In germline, CDR1 is SGHRS, CDR2 YFSETQ. The CDR3 spans 17 residues. The chain's CDR3 is CASSLGFGTGNNSPLHF. The CDR3 region has the DNA TGCGCCAGCAGTCTTGGATTCGGGACAGGGAATAATTCACCCCTCCACTTT.

The V gene is TRBV18, the J gene TRBJ2-7; TRBD2 might be the D (6 bases). The CDR3 totals 13 residues. V shed 3 bases and J shed 4 bases, with 10 bases lying between them. Germline CDR1 reads KGHSH; CDR2 reads LQKENI. The CDR3, as DNA: TGTGCCAGCTCACCCCCGGGGGTTTACGAGCAGTACTTC. This encodes CASSPPGVYEQYF.

The CDR3 coding sequence is TGTGCCATCAGTGAGGGACAGGGCAGGGAGACCCAGTACTTC. Amino acids: CAISEGQGRETQYF. The rearrangement joins TRBV10-3 to TRBJ2-5; 8 nucleotides match TRBD1. J was trimmed by 5 bases and V by 2 bases; bases with no gene match: 4. Germline assignment: CDR1 ENHRY and CDR2 SYGVKD. The length of the CDR3 is 14 residues.

The chain links TRBV7-6 to TRBJ2-5; 7 nucleotides line up with TRBD1. CDR1 is SGHVS, CDR2 FNYEAQ, per germline. Trimming removed 0 bases from V and 5 bases from J; junction bases left unmatched: 6. CDR3 length: 15 residues. The CDR3 loop is CASSLAEGAGETQYF. In DNA form, the CDR3 reads TGTGCCAGCAGCTTAGCAGAGGGGGCAGGGGAGACCCAGTACTTC.

J is TRBJ2-7 and V is TRBV5-1, with 8 bases fitting TRBD1. The germline V gene encodes CDR1 SGHRS and CDR2 YFSETQ. J gave up 7 bases and V 4 bases, and 10 bases lay outside the gene matches. This CDR3 spans 14 amino acids. CDR3 in amino acids: CASSPHVGQAEQYF. As DNA, the CDR3 is TGCGCCAGCAGCCCCCACGTGGGACAGGCGGAGCAGTACTTC.

This clone appeared once. The chain recombines TRBV4-2 with TRBJ1-5, with D possibly matching TRBD1 (5 bases). Per germline, CDR1 LGHNA and CDR2 YNFKEQ. Trimming pared 1 base from V and 2 bases from J, leaving 21 bases between. The CDR3 is made up of 19 amino acids. The CDR3, as DNA: TGTGCCAGCAGCCAAGTGGATTCAGGGATTGTGGGTGGCAATCAGCCCCAGCATTTT. As protein: CASSQVDSGIVGGNQPQHF.

The chain combines TRBV4-1 with TRBJ1-3; D uncertain. This CDR3 is 15 amino acids long. The ends were cut back, 0 bases at V and 2 bases at J, with 8 bases in the middle. CDR1 MGHRA and CDR2 YSYEKL come from the germline V gene. CDR3 bases: TGCGCCAGCAGCCAAGATCACAGTCCTGGAAACACCATATATTTT. Translation: CASSQDHSPGNTIYF.

The J gene is TRBJ1-1, the V gene TRBV5-1; the match to TRBD1 covers 7 bases. The J segment lost 13 bases and the V segment lost 0 bases, leaving 15 bases of the junction unmatched. CDR1 is SGHRS, CDR2 YFSETQ, per germline. This CDR3 has 15 amino acids. CDR3: CASSLEEVVGQRLFF. The CDR3 DNA sequence: TGCGCCAGCAGCTTGGAAGAGGTAGTGGGACAGCGCCTTTTCTTT.

Here the CDR3 reads CASNREYTEAFF. DNA of the CDR3: TGTGCCAGCAACAGGGAGTACACTGAAGCTTTCTTT. The chain combines TRBV2 with TRBJ1-1, with D tentatively TRBD1 (6 bases). Germline V gene data show CDR1 as SNHLY and CDR2 as FYNNEI. The germline V and J ends were trimmed by 7 bases and 3 bases, with 9 bases remaining between them. This CDR3 has 12 residues.

This chain uses TRBV2 with TRBJ2-1, with D uncertain. The V end was cut by 9 bases, the J end by 6 bases, with 9 bases between. Germline V gene data show CDR1 as SNHLY and CDR2 as FYNNEI. The CDR3 totals 11 residues. CDR3 nucleotide sequence: TGTGCCAGGAGGTCAGGCAATGAGCAGTTCTTC. It is translated as CARRSGNEQFF.

In nucleotides, the CDR3 is TGTGCCAGCAGTTCTGGGCTTTTCTACGAGCAGTACTTC. Translating it yields CASSSGLFYEQYF. The rearrangement joins TRBV6-5 to TRBJ2-7; D uncertain. The CDR3 loop spans 13 amino acids. CDR1 and CDR2 (germline): MNHEY, SVGAGI. Trimming removed 4 bases from V and 3 bases from J, with 10 bases in between.

The chain uses TRBV5-1 and TRBJ2-5; D ambiguous. Trimming removed 1 base at V and 5 bases at J, with 12 bases between. Germline V lookup: CDR1 SGHRS, CDR2 YFSETQ. The CDR3 has 14 amino acids. In nucleotides, the CDR3 is TGCGCCAGCAGCTTGCAAAGCCTCGAGGAGACCCAGTACTTC. Amino acid sequence: CASSLQSLEETQYF.

A few counts support this clone. This chain joins TRBV7-9 and TRBJ1-1; 9 positions match TRBD1. Germline V gives CDR1 SEHNR, CDR2 FQNEAQ (reference sequence). The CDR3 spans 15 residues. Trimming removed 5 bases from V and 3 bases from J; junction bases left unmatched: 7. CDR3 protein: CASSIHRGRDTEAFF. CDR3 DNA sequence: TGTGCCAGCAGCATCCACAGGGGGCGAGACACTGAAGCTTTCTTT.

This rearrangement joins TRBV5-4 to TRBJ1-1, with a possible D match to TRBD1 (5 bases). CDR3 size: 14 residues. Germline V gene sequence: CDR1 SGHNT, CDR2 YYREEE (reference sequence). Trimming left V 3 bases short and J 12 bases short, with 21 bases between. CDR3 nucleotides: TGTGCCAGCAGCTCCCCCGATGGGCAGGGCGGGCCTTTCTTT. Protein sequence: CASSSPDGQGGPFF.

The chain uses TRBV6-6 and TRBJ2-3; no clear D gene. V dropped 2 bases and J dropped 2 bases, with 5 bases sitting between them. In germline, CDR1 is MNHNY, CDR2 SVGAGI (reference sequence). The CDR3 consists of 13 residues. CDR3 bases: TGTGCCAGCAGTTACAGTATCACAGATACGCAGTATTTT. It yields the protein CASSYSITDTQYF.

The rearrangement links TRBV5-4 to TRBJ2-5, with D perhaps assigned TRBD1 or TRBD2 (5 bases each). Germline CDR1 is SGHNT and CDR2 is YYREEE (reference sequence). The CDR3 has 15 amino acids. V was shortened by 5 bases and J by 2 bases, with 16 bases between the two germline ends. CDR3 sequence (DNA): TGTGCCAGCAGTCTTGGGGGAGCAACGCAAGAGACCCAGTACTTC. Translating gives CASSLGGATQETQYF.

CDR3 sequence reads: CASSPDSAPYEQYF. In DNA form, the CDR3 reads TGTGCCAGCAGCCCCGACAGCGCCCCTTACGAGCAGTACTTC. This chain uses TRBV5-6 with TRBJ2-7, with D possibly matching TRBD1 (5 bases). The length of the CDR3 is 14 residues. Germline CDR1 SGHDT, CDR2 YYEEEE. The V gene lost 4 bases and the J gene lost 4 bases, with 15 bases spanning the gap.

A single count supports this clone. In nucleotides, the CDR3 is TGTGCCAGCAGCCCCCGACGCTCCCCGGGCTACGAGCAGTACTTC. Translating it yields CASSPRRSPGYEQYF. This chain uses TRBV11-1 with TRBJ2-7; D is undetermined. Trimming pared 5 bases from V and 3 bases from J, leaving 17 bases between. The CDR3 has 15 amino acids. Germline CDR1 and CDR2: SGHAT and FQDESV (reference sequence).

This clone was seen more than once but under ten times. The chain recombines TRBV7-2 with TRBJ2-1; no reliable D call. This CDR3 is built from 13 residues. The V end lost 3 bases, the J end lost 0 bases, and 3 bases lay between the germline ends. The germline V gene has CDR1 SGHTA and CDR2 FQGNSA. The DNA for the CDR3 is TGTGCCAGCAGCTTGAGCTCCTACAATGAGCAGTTCTTC. Protein product: CASSLSSYNEQFF.

This chain connects TRBV6-5 to TRBJ2-2; no firm D call. Trimming shortened V by 8 bases and J by 4 bases, and 8 bases separated the two germline ends. The CDR3 covers 12 residues. In germline, CDR1 is MNHEY, CDR2 SVGAGI. The CDR3 coding sequence is TGTGCCAGCGGTCGAGGCACCGGGGAGCTGTTTTTT. Its protein is CASGRGTGELFF.

The chain links TRBV19 to TRBJ1-3; D unresolved. This CDR3 contains 15 residues. Per germline, CDR1 LNHDA and CDR2 SQIVND (reference sequence). V gave up 7 bases and J gave up 0 bases, with 13 bases separating them. As DNA, the CDR3 is TGTGCCAGTATGAGACCCATGAGCTCTGGAAACACCATATATTTT. Amino acids: CASMRPMSSGNTIYF.

This clone showed up just a few times. The chain has TRBV10-1 and TRBJ1-6; 7 bases match TRBD1. The V segment lost 6 bases and the J segment 10 bases; nucleotides outside the gene matches: 9. The germline V gene has CDR1 WNHNN and CDR2 SYGVQD (reference sequence). The CDR3 consists of 14 residues. The CDR3 sequence: CASSSDRVRSPLHF. The CDR3 DNA follows: TGCGCCAGCAGCTCAGACAGGGTCAGGTCACCCCTCCACTTT.

J is TRBJ1-2 and V is TRBV6-6; D uncertain. V gave up 7 bases and J gave up 4 bases, with 7 bases separating them. This CDR3 has 11 residues. Germline assignment: CDR1 MNHNY and CDR2 SVGAGI (reference sequence). The CDR3 DNA reads TGTGCCAGCACTAACAGCTATGGCTACACCTTC. Translating it yields CASTNSYGYTF.

The chain employs TRBV5-6 and TRBJ2-7, with 9 bases fitting TRBD1. Germline CDR1 reads SGHDT; CDR2 reads YYEEEE. This CDR3 comprises 14 residues. The J segment lost 2 bases and the V segment lost 3 bases, leaving 3 bases of the junction unmatched. CDR3 sequence reads: CASSWGQGPYEQYF. CDR3 nucleotides: TGTGCCAGCAGCTGGGGACAGGGTCCCTACGAGCAGTACTTC. The full variable domain, rest sourced from reference TRBV5-6 and TRBJ2-7, is DAGVTQSPTHLIKTRGQQVTLRCSPKSGHDTVSWYQQALGQGPQFIFQYYEEEERQRGNFPDRFSGHQFPNYSSELNVNALLLGDSALYLCASSWGQGPYEQYFGPGTRLTVT.